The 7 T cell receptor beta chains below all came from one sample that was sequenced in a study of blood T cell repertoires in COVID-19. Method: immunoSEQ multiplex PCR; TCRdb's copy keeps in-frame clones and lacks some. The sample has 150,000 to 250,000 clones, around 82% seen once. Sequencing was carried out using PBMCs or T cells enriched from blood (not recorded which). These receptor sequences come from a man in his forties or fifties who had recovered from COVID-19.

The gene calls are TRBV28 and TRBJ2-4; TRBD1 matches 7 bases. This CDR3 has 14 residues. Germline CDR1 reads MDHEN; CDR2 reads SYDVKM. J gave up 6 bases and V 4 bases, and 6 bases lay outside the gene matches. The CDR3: CASSWGQSVNIQYF. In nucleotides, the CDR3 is TGTGCCAGCAGTTGGGGACAGAGCGTAAACATTCAGTACTTC. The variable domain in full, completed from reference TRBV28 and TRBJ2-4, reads DVKVTQSSRYLVKRTGEKVFLECVQDMDHENMFWYRQDPGLGLRLIYFSYDVKMKEKGDIPEGYSVSREKKERFSLILESASTNQTSMYLCASSWGQSVNIQYFGAGTRLSVL.

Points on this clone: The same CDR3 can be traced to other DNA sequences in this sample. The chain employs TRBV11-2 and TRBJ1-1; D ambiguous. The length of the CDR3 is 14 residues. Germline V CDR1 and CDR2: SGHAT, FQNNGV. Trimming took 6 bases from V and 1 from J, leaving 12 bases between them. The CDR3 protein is CASSLSGGNTEAFF. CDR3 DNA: TGTGCCAGCAGTCTCTCGGGAGGGAACACTGAAGCTTTCTTT.

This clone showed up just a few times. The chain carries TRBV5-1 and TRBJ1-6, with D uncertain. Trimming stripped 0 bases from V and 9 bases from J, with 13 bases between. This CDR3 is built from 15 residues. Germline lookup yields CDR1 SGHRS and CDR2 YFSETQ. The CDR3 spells CASSLGITGGSPLHF. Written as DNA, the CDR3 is TGCGCCAGCAGCTTGGGCATAACCGGCGGTTCACCCCTCCACTTT.

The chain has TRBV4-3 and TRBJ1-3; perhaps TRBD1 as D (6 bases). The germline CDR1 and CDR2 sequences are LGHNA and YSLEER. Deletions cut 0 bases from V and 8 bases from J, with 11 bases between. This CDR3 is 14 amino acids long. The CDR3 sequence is CASSQEGASDTIYF. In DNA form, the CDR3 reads TGCGCCAGCAGCCAAGAGGGGGCAAGCGACACCATATATTTT.

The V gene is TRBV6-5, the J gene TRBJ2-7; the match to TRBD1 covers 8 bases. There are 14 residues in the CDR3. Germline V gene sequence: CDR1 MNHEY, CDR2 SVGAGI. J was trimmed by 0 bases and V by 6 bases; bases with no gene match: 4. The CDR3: CASSRGTGSYEQYF. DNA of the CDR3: TGTGCCAGCAGCCGGGGGACAGGCTCCTACGAGCAGTACTTC.

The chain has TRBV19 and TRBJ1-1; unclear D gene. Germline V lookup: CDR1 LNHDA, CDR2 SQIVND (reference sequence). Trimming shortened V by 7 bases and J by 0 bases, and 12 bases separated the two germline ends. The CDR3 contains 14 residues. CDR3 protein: CASNAAWMNTEAFF. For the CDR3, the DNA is TGTGCCAGTAATGCGGCTTGGATGAACACTGAAGCTTTCTTT.

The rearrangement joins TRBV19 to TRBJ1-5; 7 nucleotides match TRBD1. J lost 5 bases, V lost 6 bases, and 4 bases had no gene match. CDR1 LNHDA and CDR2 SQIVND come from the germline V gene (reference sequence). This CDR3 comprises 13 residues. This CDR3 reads CASRAQGYQPQHF. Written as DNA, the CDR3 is TGTGCCAGTAGAGCACAGGGGTATCAGCCCCAGCATTTT.